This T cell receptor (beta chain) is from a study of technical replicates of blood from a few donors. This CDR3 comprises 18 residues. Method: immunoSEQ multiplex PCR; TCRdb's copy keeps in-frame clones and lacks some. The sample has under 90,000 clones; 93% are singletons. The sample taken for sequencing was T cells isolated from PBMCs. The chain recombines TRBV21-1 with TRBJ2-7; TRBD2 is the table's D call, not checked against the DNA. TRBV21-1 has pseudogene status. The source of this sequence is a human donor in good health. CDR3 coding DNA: TGTGCCAGCAGCAAAAATAAGGGAGTTATTTGCGCCGCCTACGAGCAGTACTTC. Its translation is CASSKNKGVICAAYEQYF.